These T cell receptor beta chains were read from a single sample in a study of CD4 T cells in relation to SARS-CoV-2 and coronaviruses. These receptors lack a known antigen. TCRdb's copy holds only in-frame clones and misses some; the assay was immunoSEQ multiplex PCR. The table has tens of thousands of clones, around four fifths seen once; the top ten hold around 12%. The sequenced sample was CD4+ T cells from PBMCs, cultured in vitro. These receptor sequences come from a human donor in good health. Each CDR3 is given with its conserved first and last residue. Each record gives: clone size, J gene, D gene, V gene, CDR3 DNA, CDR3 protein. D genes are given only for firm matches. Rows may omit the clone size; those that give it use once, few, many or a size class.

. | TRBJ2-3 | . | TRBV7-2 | TGTGCCAGCAGCTTACCCCAAGCGTCCCATACGCAGTATTTT | CASSLPQASHTQYF
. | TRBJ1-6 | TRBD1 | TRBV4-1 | TGCGCCAGCAGCCAAGATGACGCAGGGGGTAATTCACCCCTCCACTTT | CASSQDDAGGNSPLHF
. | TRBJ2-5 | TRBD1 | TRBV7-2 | TGTGCCAGCAGCCTCCAGGGGGCCTCGGGGGAGACCCAGTACTTC | CASSLQGASGETQYF
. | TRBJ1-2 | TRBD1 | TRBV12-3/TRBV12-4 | TGTGCCAGCAGTCTAATGACAGGGGAGAGCTACACCTTC | CASSLMTGESYTF
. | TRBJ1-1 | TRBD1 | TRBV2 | TGTGCCAGCAGGGCGGACAGGGCGGGGGGCACTGAAGCTTTCTTT | CASRADRAGGTEAFF
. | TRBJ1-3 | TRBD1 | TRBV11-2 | TGTGCCAGCTCCCAGGGGGCATCTGGAAACACCATATATTTT | CASSQGASGNTIYF
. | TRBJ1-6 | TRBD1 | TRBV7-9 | TGTGCCAGCAGCCGACTCGGGACAGGGTCCAATTCACCCCTCCACTTT | CASSRLGTGSNSPLHF
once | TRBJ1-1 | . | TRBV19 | TGTGCCAGTAGGGAGCAGGGCGGCACTGAAGCTTTCTTT | CASREQGGTEAFF
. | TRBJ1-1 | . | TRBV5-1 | TGCGCCAGCAGCCCGGGGGAGTCGGCCCACACTGAAGCTTTCTTT | CASSPGESAHTEAFF
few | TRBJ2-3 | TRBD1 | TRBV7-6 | TGTGCCAGCAGCTTAGGGGCAGGGGGCAGAGATACGCAGTATTTT | CASSLGAGGRDTQYF
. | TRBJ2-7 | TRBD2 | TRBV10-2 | TGCGCCAGCATTAAGGGGCGGGAGAGAACCGAGCAGTACTTC | CASIKGRERTEQYF
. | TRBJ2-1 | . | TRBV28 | TGTGCCAGCAGTTTGAATAGTCTAGGCGGGGGCCTTCCGTTCTTC | CASSLNSLGGGLPFF
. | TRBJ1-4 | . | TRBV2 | TGTGCCAGCAGTGAGGCAGATAATGAAAAACTGTTTTTT | CASSEADNEKLFF
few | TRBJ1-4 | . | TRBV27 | TGTGCCAGCAGGAAAGGCCGTAATAATGAAAAACTGTTTTTT | CASRKGRNNEKLFF